Each of the 16 T cell receptor beta chains below was sequenced from the same sample in a study of T cell changes during pregnancy in multiple sclerosis. Clones were read by immunoSEQ multiplex PCR, and TCRdb kept only the in-frame ones, dropping some. The data show around 100,000 clones, 80% to 95% seen once. Material: peripheral blood, obtained after pregnancy. Every receptor here comes from a female donor with multiple sclerosis, enrolled in a pregnancy study.

The chain couples TRBV11-2 to TRBJ2-7; possible D gene TRBD1, 6 bases. The CDR3 spans 15 residues. V was clipped by 2 bases and J by 3 bases, with 14 bases between them. The germline gives CDR1 SGHAT, CDR2 FQNNGV. This CDR3 reads CASSLTSDSHYEQYF. The DNA of the CDR3 is TGTGCCAGCAGCTTAACGTCGGACAGTCACTACGAGCAGTACTTC.

The chain joins TRBV2 to TRBJ1-5; 8 positions match TRBD1. The CDR3 extends over 14 amino acids. CDR1 SNHLY and CDR2 FYNNEI come from the germline V gene. With V trimmed by 4 bases and J by 7 bases, 6 bases remained unmatched. This CDR3 is CASSGGQGQQPQHF. The CDR3, as DNA: TGTGCCAGCAGTGGCGGACAGGGTCAACAGCCCCAGCATTTT. The variable domain in full, completed from reference TRBV2 and TRBJ1-5, reads EPEVTQTPSHQVTQMGQEVILRCVPISNHLYFYWYRQILGQKVEFLVSFYNNEISEKSEIFDDQFSVERPDGSNFTLKIRSTKLEDSAMYFCASSGGQGQQPQHFGDGTRLSIL.

This chain joins TRBV5-6 and TRBJ2-2, with 7 bases identical to TRBD2. There are 15 residues in the CDR3. CDR1 is SGHDT and CDR2 is YYEEEE in the germline V gene. With V trimmed by 1 base and J by 4 bases, 4 bases remained unmatched. CDR3 sequence reads: CASSLWSSGTGELFF. CDR3 coding DNA: TGTGCCAGCAGCTTGTGGTCTAGCGGCACCGGGGAGCTGTTTTTT.

V is TRBV4-1 and J is TRBJ2-1; 10 bases fit TRBD1. Trimming removed 3 bases from V and 8 bases from J; junction bases left unmatched: 7. The CDR3 extends over 15 amino acids. The germline CDR1 and CDR2 sequences are MGHRA and YSYEKL. The CDR3 DNA is TGCGCCAGCAGCCAGCCCCGGGACAGGGGCCATGAGCAGTTCTTC. Residues: CASSQPRDRGHEQFF.

The chain is built from TRBV30 and TRBJ1-6; TRBD1 might be the D (5 bases). The CDR3 extends over 15 amino acids. In germline, CDR1 is GTSNPN, CDR2 SVGIG (reference sequence). V was clipped by 2 bases and J by 7 bases, with 15 bases between them. CDR3 sequence (DNA): TGTGCCTGGAGTCGAGGAGGGGAGGCGAATTCACCCCTCCACTTT. The encoded protein is CAWSRGGEANSPLHF.

The genes are TRBV9 and TRBJ2-6, with no clear D. The CDR3 sequence is 15 residues long. Germline values: CDR1 SGDLS, CDR2 YYNGEE. The V gene lost 0 bases and the J gene lost 0 bases, with 4 bases spanning the gap. The CDR3 loop reads CASSVGHSGANVLTF. CDR3 nucleotide sequence: TGTGCCAGCAGCGTAGGGCACTCTGGGGCCAACGTCCTGACTTTC.

As to this clone: One end of the junction does not line up with germline, which may come from a read error. The chain employs TRBV6-1 and TRBJ1-6; the D is unclear. The germline V gene has CDR1 MNHNS and CDR2 SASEGT. This CDR3 contains 13 residues. DNA of the CDR3: TGTGCCAGCAGTGACGGCTTCGCGGTCAGCTACCTTTTT. Translated, it gives CASSDGFAVSYLF.

The V call is TRBV5-8, the J call TRBJ1-2, with D possibly TRBD1 on 5 matching bases. Deletions cut 2 bases from V and 4 bases from J, with 9 bases between. Germline lookup yields CDR1 SGHTS and CDR2 YDEGEE. The CDR3 is 13 amino acids. CDR3 sequence: CASSFDRSYGYTF. The CDR3 DNA follows: TGTGCCAGCAGCTTTGACAGATCCTATGGCTACACCTTC. The full variable domain, completed using reference TRBV5-8 and TRBJ1-2, is EAGVTQSPTHLIKTRGQQATLRCSPISGHTSVYWYQQALGLGLQFLLWYDEGEERNRGNFPPRFSGRQFPNYSSELNVNALELEDSALYLCASSFDRSYGYTFGSGTRLTVV.

The chain carries TRBV5-1 and TRBJ1-1, with 12 bases lining up with TRBD1. This CDR3 is 17 amino acids long. Germline CDR1 reads SGHRS; CDR2 reads YFSETQ. Trimming at V came to 0 bases and at J to 4 bases, leaving 7 bases not matched to a gene. CDR3 in DNA: TGCGCCAGCAGCTTGGGAGGGGACAGGGGGCGCGCCACTGAAGCTTTCTTT. Its translation: CASSLGGDRGRATEAFF.

Here the CDR3 reads CARTGVGEKLFF. DNA for the CDR3: TGTGCCAGGACAGGGGTTGGGGAAAAACTGTTTTTT. The V and J genes are TRBV25-1 and TRBJ1-4; 8 bases line up with TRBD1. The trim removed 9 bases at V and 8 bases at J, leaving 5 bases unmatched. CDR1 MGHDK and CDR2 SYGVNS come from the germline V gene. CDR3 length: 12 residues.

The V and J genes are TRBV28 and TRBJ2-3; perhaps TRBD2 as D (7 bases). The CDR3 totals 15 residues. Germline V lookup: CDR1 MDHEN, CDR2 SYDVKM. Trimming pared 6 bases from V and 3 bases from J, leaving 16 bases between. The CDR3 loop is CASSPGGGSTDTQYF. CDR3 bases: TGTGCCAGCAGCCCGGGGGGCGGGAGTACAGATACGCAGTATTTT.

V and J are TRBV19 and TRBJ2-3; 16 bases line up with TRBD2. The CDR3 totals 18 residues. V was clipped by 5 bases and J by 0 bases; unmatched bases: 5. Germline V CDR1 and CDR2: LNHDA, SQIVND (reference sequence). CDR3 residues: CASSEGTSGRASTDTQYF. The CDR3, as DNA: TGTGCCAGTAGTGAGGGGACTAGCGGGAGGGCGAGCACAGATACGCAGTATTTT.

The V and J genes are TRBV27 and TRBJ2-3; 7 bases match TRBD2. CDR3 length: 15 residues. After removal of 6 bases from V and 4 bases from J, the junction contained 10 bases not matched to a gene. Germline V CDR1 and CDR2: MNHEY, SMNVEV (reference sequence). DNA for the CDR3: TGTGCCAGCAGCTCGACTAGCTTTTTTCCAGATACGCAGTATTTT. It encodes CASSSTSFFPDTQYF.

J is TRBJ2-7 and V is TRBV7-2, with D hard to call. Trimming left V 0 bases short and J 7 bases short, with 7 bases between. Germline CDR1 SGHTA, CDR2 FQGNSA. The CDR3 covers 12 residues. CDR3: CASSLAGLEQYF. DNA for the CDR3: TGTGCCAGCAGCTTAGCGGGCTTGGAGCAGTACTTC.

The chain is built from TRBV9 and TRBJ2-2, with D possibly being TRBD1 (5 bases). V gave up 0 bases and J gave up 6 bases, with 27 bases separating them. CDR1 is SGDLS and CDR2 is YYNGEE in the germline V gene. The CDR3 extends over 20 amino acids. This CDR3 reads CASSVELTYPGRAKAGELFF. The DNA for the CDR3 is TGTGCCAGCAGCGTAGAATTGACTTACCCGGGCAGGGCAAAGGCCGGGGAGCTGTTTTTT.

This sequence joins TRBV9 and TRBJ2-1; TRBD2 agrees at 8 bases. The CDR3 is 15 residues long. With V trimmed by 0 bases and J by 5 bases, 4 bases remained unmatched. Germline CDR1 reads SGDLS; CDR2 reads YYNGEE. The CDR3 here is CASSVGLAGHNEQFF. DNA for the CDR3: TGTGCCAGCAGCGTAGGTCTAGCGGGTCACAATGAGCAGTTCTTC.